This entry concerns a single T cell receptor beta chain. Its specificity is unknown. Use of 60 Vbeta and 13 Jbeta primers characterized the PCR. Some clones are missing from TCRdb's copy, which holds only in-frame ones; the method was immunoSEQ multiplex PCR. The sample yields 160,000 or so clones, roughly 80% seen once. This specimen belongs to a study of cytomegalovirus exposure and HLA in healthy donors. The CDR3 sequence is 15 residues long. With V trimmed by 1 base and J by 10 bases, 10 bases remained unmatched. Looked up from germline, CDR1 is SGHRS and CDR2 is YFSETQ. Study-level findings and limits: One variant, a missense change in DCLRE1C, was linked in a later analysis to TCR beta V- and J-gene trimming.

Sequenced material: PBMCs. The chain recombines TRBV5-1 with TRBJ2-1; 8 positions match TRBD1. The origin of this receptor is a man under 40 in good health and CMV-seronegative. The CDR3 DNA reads TGCGCCAGCAGCTTGAACCAGGGGGCTCGGGCAGAGCAGTTCTTC. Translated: CASSLNQGARAEQFF.